This entry describes one T cell receptor beta chain. TCRdb re-called the RT-PCR reads with MiXCR, one entry per CDR3 protein. The profile shows a few hundred thousand distinct CDR3 sequences, approximately 7.8% of them singletons. The data were taken from a study of response to subunit inactivated influenza vaccine. Germline V gives CDR1 SGHAT, CDR2 FQNNGV. V was pared by 0 bases and J by 3 bases, with 4 bases of the junction left unmatched. The CDR3 sequence is 16 residues long. This material consisted of PBMCs from blood, taken approximately 25 months after vaccination. The TCR sequence derives from a man between 45 and 75 years old who received an inactivated influenza vaccine. V and J are TRBV11-2 and TRBJ2-7; 11 bases align to TRBD1. CDR3 region: CASSLDAGQGVYEQYF. The CDR3 coding sequence is TGTGCCAGCAGCTTAGACGCGGGACAGGGGGTCTACGAGCAGTACTTC.